The clone carrying this T cell receptor beta chain has a count of ten or more. The antigen remains undetermined. With the read ending 3 residues before the CDR3 end, the germline J gene is used to fill in that end. This record belongs to a study of T cell clonality in common variable immunodeficiency. Overall study results and limits: TCRbeta clonality was increased in CVID versus healthy controls. In common variable immunodeficiency, TCR beta chains reportedly carried fewer deletions and N-nucleotide insertions. CVID subjects shared fewer TCRbeta clones than healthy controls did.

The germline V gene encodes CDR1 KGHSH and CDR2 LQKENI. This CDR3 has 15 amino acids. The germline V and J ends were trimmed by 3 bases and 3 bases, with 14 bases remaining between them. Donors gave roughly 4.5 to 8.5 ml heparinized peripheral whole blood. This table comes from immunoSEQ multiplex PCR, and its TCRdb copy is limited to in-frame clones, with some not included. The repertoire consists of some 33,000 clones, none detected only once. This receptor was identified in a person between 18 and 75 years old in good health. Sequencing input: peripheral blood mononuclear cells. The gene calls are TRBV18 and TRBJ1-2, with D hard to call. The CDR3 DNA, read in part, is TGTGCCAGCTCACCTGTACAGATGGTAGACTATGGC. Encoded protein: CASSPVQMVDYG. The complete CDR3 sequence is CASSPVQMVDYGYTF. Variable domain in full (rest from reference TRBV18 and TRBJ1-2): NAGVMQNPRHLVRRRGQEARLRCSPMKGHSHVYWYRQLPEEGLKFMVYLQKENIIDESGMPKERFSAEFPKEGPSILRIQQVVRGDSAAYFCASSPVQMVDYGYTFGSGTRLTVV.